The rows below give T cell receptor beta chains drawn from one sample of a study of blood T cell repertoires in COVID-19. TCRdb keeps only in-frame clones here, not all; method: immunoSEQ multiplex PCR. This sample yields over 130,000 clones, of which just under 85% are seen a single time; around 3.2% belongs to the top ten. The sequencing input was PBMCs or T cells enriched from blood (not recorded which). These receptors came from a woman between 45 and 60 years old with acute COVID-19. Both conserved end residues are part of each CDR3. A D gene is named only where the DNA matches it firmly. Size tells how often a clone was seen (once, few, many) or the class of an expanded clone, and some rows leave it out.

CASGYSLNQPQHF	TGTGCCAGTGGTTACTCACTCAATCAGCCCCAGCATTTT	NA	NA	TRBV19	TRBJ1-5
CASSSGETQYF	TGTGCCAGCAGTTCCGGGGAGACCCAGTACTTC	NA	NA	TRBV27	TRBJ2-5
CASNLQGPATGELFF	TGTGCCAGCAACTTACAGGGACCGGCCACCGGGGAGCTGTTTTTT	NA	NA	TRBV3-1/TRBV3-2	TRBJ2-2
CASSLAGFDQPQHF	TGCGCCAGCAGCTTGGCAGGGTTTGATCAGCCCCAGCATTTT	NA	NA	TRBV5-1	TRBJ1-5
CASRRTGGSEKLFF	TGTGCCAGCCGAAGGACAGGGGGTTCTGAAAAACTGTTTTTT	NA	TRBD1	TRBV6-5	TRBJ1-4
CASSPGTGDGAFF	TGTGCCAGCAGCCCCGGGACAGGGGATGGCGCTTTCTTT	NA	TRBD1	TRBV7-9	TRBJ1-1
CASSQAGGLYEQYF	TGTGCCAGCAGCCAAGCGGGAGGTTTATACGAGCAGTACTTC	NA	TRBD2	TRBV3-1/TRBV3-2	TRBJ2-7
CAWSVEGIYEQYF	TGTGCCTGGAGTGTGGAGGGGATTTACGAGCAGTACTTC	NA	NA	TRBV30	TRBJ2-7
CASSSRSGNTIYF	TGTGCCAGCAGCTCCAGATCTGGAAACACCATATATTTT	NA	NA	TRBV7-9	TRBJ1-3
CASSSSGYTQETQYF	TGTGCCAGCAGCTCGTCAGGGTACACCCAAGAGACCCAGTACTTC	NA	NA	TRBV5-5	TRBJ2-5
CASSVVGDRDEQYF	TGTGCCAGCAGCGTAGTCGGGGACAGGGACGAGCAGTACTTC	NA	TRBD1	TRBV9	TRBJ2-7
CASSIRTGVNTEAFF	TGCGCCAGCAGCATCCGGACAGGAGTGAACACTGAAGCTTTCTTT	NA	TRBD1	TRBV5-1	TRBJ1-1
CASSIRLDGEADTQYF	TGTGCCAGCAGCATACGACTAGACGGTGAGGCAGATACGCAGTATTTT	NA	NA	TRBV11-2	TRBJ2-3
CASSPDRLGTDTQYF	TGTGCCAGCAGCCCGGACAGGCTAGGGACAGATACGCAGTATTTT	NA	TRBD1	TRBV7-6	TRBJ2-3
CAWSADRVHTF	TGTGCCTGGAGTGCGGACAGGGTACACACCTTC	NA	TRBD1	TRBV30	TRBJ1-2
CASSLRLARYNEQFF	TGTGCCAGCAGCTTAAGGTTAGCGCGATACAATGAGCAGTTCTTC	once	NA	TRBV7-6	TRBJ2-1
CASSFQEGAHEQYF	TGTGCCAGCAGTTTCCAGGAGGGGGCCCACGAGCAGTACTTC	NA	NA	TRBV27	TRBJ2-7
CASSFGLAGIYEQYF	TGTGCCAGCAGTTTCGGACTAGCGGGAATCTACGAGCAGTACTTC	NA	TRBD2	TRBV27	TRBJ2-7
CASIRDSKNTGELFF	TGTGCCAGCATCCGGGACAGCAAAAACACCGGGGAGCTGTTTTTT	once	TRBD1	TRBV7-6	TRBJ2-2
CSAPQQWEQYF	TGCAGTGCTCCCCAACAGTGGGAGCAGTACTTC	NA	NA	TRBV20-1	TRBJ2-7
CATSAPGASSDTQYF	TGTGCCACCAGTGCCCCTGGGGCCAGTTCAGATACGCAGTATTTT	NA	NA	TRBV24-1	TRBJ2-3
CASSLGAQANTGELFF	TGTGCCAGCAGCCTAGGCGCACAGGCGAACACCGGGGAGCTGTTTTTT	few	NA	TRBV11-3	TRBJ2-2
CASSYSAGASTGELFF	TGTGCCAGCAGCTACTCAGCAGGGGCGAGCACCGGGGAGCTGTTTTTT	NA	NA	TRBV7-2	TRBJ2-2
CASSKGSGGRRTEAFF	TGTGCCAGCAGCAAGGGCTCGGGGGGCAGAAGGACTGAAGCTTTCTTT	NA	NA	TRBV21-1	TRBJ1-1
CASRRTLAGEVGNEQFF	TGTGCCAGCAGGAGAACGCTAGCGGGAGAGGTAGGGAATGAGCAGTTCTTC	NA	TRBD2	TRBV7-9	TRBJ2-1
CASSPSLTGELFF	TGTGCCAGCAGCCCGAGCCTCACCGGGGAGCTGTTTTTT	NA	NA	TRBV27	TRBJ2-2
CASSHPSRGADEQYF	TGTGCCAGCAGCCACCCTTCGCGCGGGGCCGATGAGCAGTACTTC	NA	NA	TRBV14	TRBJ2-7
CASSGTSGSADTQYF	TGTGCCAGCAGCGGGACTAGCGGGAGTGCGGATACGCAGTATTTT	NA	TRBD2	TRBV9	TRBJ2-3
CASNPGTRWFF	TGTGCCAGCAATCCCGGGACTAGGTGGTTCTTC	NA	TRBD2	TRBV27	TRBJ2-1
CASSLGQSYNEQFF	TGTGCCAGCAGCCTAGGACAGAGCTACAATGAGCAGTTCTTC	NA	NA	TRBV5-4	TRBJ2-1
CASGLDTGEWPNYGYTF	TGTGCTAGTGGTTTGGACACGGGAGAGTGGCCTAACTATGGCTACACCTTC	NA	NA	TRBV12-5	TRBJ1-2
CAGPTGQDNEQFF	TGCGCCGGACCGACGGGACAGGACAATGAGCAGTTCTTC	NA	TRBD1	TRBV5-1	TRBJ2-1
CASSLEGANTGELFF	TGCGCCAGCAGCTTGGAAGGGGCGAACACCGGGGAGCTGTTTTTT	once	NA	TRBV5-1	TRBJ2-2
CASSTGYAYGYTF	TGTGCCAGTAGCACAGGGTATGCGTATGGCTACACCTTC	NA	NA	TRBV19	TRBJ1-2